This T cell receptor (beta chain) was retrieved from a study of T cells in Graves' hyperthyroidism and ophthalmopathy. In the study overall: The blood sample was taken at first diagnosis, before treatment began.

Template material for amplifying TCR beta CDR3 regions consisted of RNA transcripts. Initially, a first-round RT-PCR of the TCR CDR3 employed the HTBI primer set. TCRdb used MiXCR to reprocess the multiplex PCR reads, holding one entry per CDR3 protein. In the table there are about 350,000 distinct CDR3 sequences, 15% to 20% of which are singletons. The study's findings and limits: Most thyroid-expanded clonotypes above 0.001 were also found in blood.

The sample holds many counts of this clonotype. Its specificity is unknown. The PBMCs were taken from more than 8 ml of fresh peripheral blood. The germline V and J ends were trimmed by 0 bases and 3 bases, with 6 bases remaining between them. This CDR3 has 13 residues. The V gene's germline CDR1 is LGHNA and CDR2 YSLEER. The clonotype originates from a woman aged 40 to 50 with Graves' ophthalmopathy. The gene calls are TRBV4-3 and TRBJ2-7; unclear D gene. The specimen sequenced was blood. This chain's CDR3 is CASSQDTNYEQYF. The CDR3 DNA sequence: TGCGCCAGCAGCCAAGATACGAACTACGAGCAGTACTTC.